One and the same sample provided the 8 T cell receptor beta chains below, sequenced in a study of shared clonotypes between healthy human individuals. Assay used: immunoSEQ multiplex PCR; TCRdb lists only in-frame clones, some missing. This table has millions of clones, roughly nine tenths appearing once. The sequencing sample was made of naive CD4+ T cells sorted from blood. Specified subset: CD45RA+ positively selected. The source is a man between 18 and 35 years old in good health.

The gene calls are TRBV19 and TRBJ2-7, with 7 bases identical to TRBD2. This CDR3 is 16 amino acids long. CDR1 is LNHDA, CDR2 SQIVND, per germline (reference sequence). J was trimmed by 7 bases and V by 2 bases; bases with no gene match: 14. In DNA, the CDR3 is TGTGCCAGTAGTATAAGGAGCGGATCGACGGGGGGAGAGCAGTACTTC. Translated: CASSIRSGSTGGEQYF.

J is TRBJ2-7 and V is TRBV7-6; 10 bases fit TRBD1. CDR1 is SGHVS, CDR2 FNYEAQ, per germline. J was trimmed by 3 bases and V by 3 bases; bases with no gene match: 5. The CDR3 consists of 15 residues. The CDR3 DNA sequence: TGTGCCAGCAGCTTGGGACAGGGGATTTTCTACGAGCAGTACTTC. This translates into CASSLGQGIFYEQYF.

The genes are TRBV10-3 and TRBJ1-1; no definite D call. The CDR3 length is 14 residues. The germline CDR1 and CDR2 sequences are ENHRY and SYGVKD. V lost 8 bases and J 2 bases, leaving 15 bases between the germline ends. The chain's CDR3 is CAIQTIPGNTEAFF. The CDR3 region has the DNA TGTGCCATCCAAACGATACCGGGAAACACTGAAGCTTTCTTT.

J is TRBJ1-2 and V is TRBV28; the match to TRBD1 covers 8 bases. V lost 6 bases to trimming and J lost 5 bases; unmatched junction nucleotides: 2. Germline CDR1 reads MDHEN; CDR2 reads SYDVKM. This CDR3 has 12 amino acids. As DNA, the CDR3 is TGTGCCAGCAGGGGACAGGAATATGGCTACACCTTC. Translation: CASRGQEYGYTF.

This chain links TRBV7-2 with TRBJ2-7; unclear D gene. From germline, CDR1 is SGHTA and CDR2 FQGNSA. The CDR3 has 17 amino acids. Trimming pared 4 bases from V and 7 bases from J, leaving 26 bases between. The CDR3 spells CASSYSASPATTLEQYF. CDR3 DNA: TGTGCCAGCAGCTACAGCGCGTCCCCAGCGACAACACTAGAGCAGTACTTC.

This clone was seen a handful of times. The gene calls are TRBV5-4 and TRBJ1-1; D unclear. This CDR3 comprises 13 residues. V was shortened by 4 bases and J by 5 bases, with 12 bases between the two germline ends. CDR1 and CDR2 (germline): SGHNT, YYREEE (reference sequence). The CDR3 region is CASSTGGRTEAFF. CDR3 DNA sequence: TGTGCCAGCAGCACCGGAGGACGAACTGAAGCTTTCTTT. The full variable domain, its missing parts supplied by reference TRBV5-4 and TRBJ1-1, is ETGVTQSPTHLIKTRGQQVTLRCSSQSGHNTVSWYQQALGQGPQFIFQYYREEENGRGNFPPRFSGLQFPNYSSELNVNALELDDSALYLCASSTGGRTEAFFGQGTRLTVV.

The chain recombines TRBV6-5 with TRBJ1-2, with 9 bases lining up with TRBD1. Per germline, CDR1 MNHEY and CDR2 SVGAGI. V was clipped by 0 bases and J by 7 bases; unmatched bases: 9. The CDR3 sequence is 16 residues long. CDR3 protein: CASSYSGQGLGSGYTF. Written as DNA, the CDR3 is TGTGCCAGCAGTTACTCGGGACAGGGCCTTGGGAGTGGCTACACCTTC.

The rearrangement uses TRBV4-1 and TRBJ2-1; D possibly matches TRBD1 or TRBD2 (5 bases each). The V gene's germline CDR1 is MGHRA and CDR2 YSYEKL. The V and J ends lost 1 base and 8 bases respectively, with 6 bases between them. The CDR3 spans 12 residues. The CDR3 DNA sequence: TGCGCCAGCAGCCAAGGGGGACATGAGCAGTTCTTC. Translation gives CASSQGGHEQFF.